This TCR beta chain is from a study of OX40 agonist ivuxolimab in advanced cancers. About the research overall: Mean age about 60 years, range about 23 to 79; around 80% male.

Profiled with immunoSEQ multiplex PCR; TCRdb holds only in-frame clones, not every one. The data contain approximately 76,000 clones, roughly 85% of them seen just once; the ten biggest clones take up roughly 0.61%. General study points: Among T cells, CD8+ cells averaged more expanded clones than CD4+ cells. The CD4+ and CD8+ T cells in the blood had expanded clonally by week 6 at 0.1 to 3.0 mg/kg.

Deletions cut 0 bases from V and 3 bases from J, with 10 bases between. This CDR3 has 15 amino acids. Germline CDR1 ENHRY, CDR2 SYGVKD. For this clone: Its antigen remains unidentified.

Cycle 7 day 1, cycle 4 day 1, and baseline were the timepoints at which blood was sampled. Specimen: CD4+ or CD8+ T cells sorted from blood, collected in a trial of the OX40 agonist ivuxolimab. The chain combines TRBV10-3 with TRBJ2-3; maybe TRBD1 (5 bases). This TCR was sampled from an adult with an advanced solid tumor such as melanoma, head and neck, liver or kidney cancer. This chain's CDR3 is CAISESLDTTDTQYF. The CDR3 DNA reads TGTGCCATCAGTGAGTCTCTGGACACAACAGATACGCAGTATTTT.